This TCR beta chain is from a study of blood T cell repertoires in COVID-19. Across the whole study: In each case, the material was cDNA or gDNA derived from T cells, B-cell-depleted T cells, or PBMCs.

Clones were sequenced by immunoSEQ multiplex PCR, and TCRdb holds only the in-frame ones, with some missing. The table lists 100,000 to 150,000 clones, 80% to 90% of them singletons. The V gene end was trimmed by 4 bases and the J gene end by 10 bases; junction bases not matched to a gene: 5. Per germline, CDR1 SGDLS and CDR2 YYNGEE. This CDR3 has 15 residues. V is TRBV9 and J is TRBJ2-1, with 16 bases fitting TRBD2. The sequence came from a woman in her sixties or seventies with acute or convalescent COVID-19. The sequenced sample consisted of peripheral blood. CDR3 sequence reads: CASSPGLAGGLEQFF. For the CDR3, the DNA is TGTGCCAGCAGCCCGGGACTAGCGGGAGGGCTGGAGCAGTTCTTC. Full variable domain (outside the CDR3, taken from reference TRBV9 and TRBJ2-1): DSGVTQTPKHLITATGQRVTLRCSPRSGDLSVYWYQQSLDQGLQFLIQYYNGEERAKGNILERFSAQQFPDLHSELNLSSLELGDSALYFCASSPGLAGGLEQFFGPGTRLTVL.